The rows below give T cell receptor beta chains drawn from one sample of a study of beta chain features in type 1 diabetes. TCRdb's copy holds only in-frame clones and misses some; the assay was immunoSEQ multiplex PCR. The table records 250,000 to 300,000 clones, 13% to 15% of them present only once. Material: naive CD4+ T cells from blood. These receptors were taken from a man aged 25 to 40 with type 1 diabetes. Both conserved end residues are part of each CDR3. The D gene is left open where the match is weak. Size values are once, few and many counts, or a class for expanded clones, and some rows have none.

-	11	TRBJ2-3	TRBV6-5	-	TGTGCCAGCAGTTGGAGGGATACGCAGTATTTT	CASSWRDTQYF
few	14	TRBJ2-5	TRBV30	TRBD2	TGTGCCTGGGGTATAGCGGGAGGGCCGGAAGAGCAGTACTTC	CAWGIAGGPEEQYF
-	15	TRBJ2-5	TRBV7-2	TRBD2	TGTGCCAGCATCTCGACTAGCGGGAGCCAGGAGACCCAGTACTTC	CASISTSGSQETQYF
few	14	TRBJ1-4	TRBV29-1	TRBD1	TGCAGCGTCAGCAGGACAGGGCAGAATGAAAAACTGTTTTTT	CSVSRTGQNEKLFF
-	14	TRBJ1-5	TRBV4-3	-	TGCGCCAGCAGCCAAGAAACCGGCGGTCAGCCCCAGCATTTT	CASSQETGGQPQHF
few	12	TRBJ2-2	TRBV7-9	-	TGTGCCAGCAGCTTAGATTCGCAGGGGCTGTTTTTT	CASSLDSQGLFF
few	13	TRBJ2-2	TRBV30	-	TGTGCCTGGAGTGCGGGGTGGTCCGGGGAGCTGTTTTTT	CAWSAGWSGELFF
-	11	TRBJ1-1	TRBV6-1	-	TGTGCCAGCAGGGAGGGCGGCCAAGCTTTCTTT	CASREGGQAFF
few	13	TRBJ1-4	TRBV29-1	-	TGCAGCGCCCAAAGGGCATCGGGAGAAAAACTGTTTTTT	CSAQRASGEKLFF
-	12	TRBJ2-5	TRBV2	-	TGTGCCAGCAGGAGTTACCAAGAGACCCAGTACTTC	CASRSYQETQYF
few	16	TRBJ1-4	TRBV7-9	-	TGTGCCAGCAGTCCTACGGCTTGGGGCGCCGATGAAAAACTGTTTTTT	CASSPTAWGADEKLFF
few	13	TRBJ1-1	TRBV5-6	-	TGTGCCAGCAGCTTTCAGGAAGCCGCTGAAGCTTTCTTT	CASSFQEAAEAFF
-	13	TRBJ1-4	TRBV29-1	-	TGCAGCATCCAAGAGGGCGGAGATGAAAAACTGTTTTTT	CSIQEGGDEKLFF
few	16	TRBJ1-5	TRBV30	-	TGTGCCTGGCAACAGGGAAGGGGTTATAGCAATCAGCCCCAGCATTTT	CAWQQGRGYSNQPQHF
-	13	TRBJ2-5	TRBV5-1	-	TGCGCCAGCAGACCCCCCGGCCAAGAGACCCAGTACTTC	CASRPPGQETQYF
few	14	TRBJ2-7	TRBV25-1	TRBD1	TGTGCCAGCAGTGAAGGGACAGGCTCCTACGAGCAGTACTTC	CASSEGTGSYEQYF
few	15	TRBJ1-2	TRBV5-4	TRBD1	TGTGCCAGCAGCCTAACGGACAGGGGCTGGTATGGCTACACCTTC	CASSLTDRGWYGYTF
-	13	TRBJ1-3	TRBV7-9	-	TGTGCCAGCAGCGTCTCCTCTGGAAACACCATATATTTT	CASSVSSGNTIYF
few	13	TRBJ1-2	TRBV25-1	-	TGTGCCAGCACCTACAGGGCCGAAGGTGGCTACACCTTC	CASTYRAEGGYTF
few	15	TRBJ2-7	TRBV28	TRBD1	TGTGCCAGCAGTTTCTCCGGGACAGGGCACTACGAGCAGTACTTC	CASSFSGTGHYEQYF
few	14	TRBJ2-3	TRBV6-6	TRBD2	TGTGCCAGCAGTTTACTTAGCGGGAGAGGAGCGCAGTATTTT	CASSLLSGRGAQYF
-	17	TRBJ2-1	TRBV15	-	TGTGCCACCAGCAGTGGGCGGGGAGCCAGCTCCTACAATGAGCAGTTCTTC	CATSSGRGASSYNEQFF
-	14	TRBJ2-7	TRBV7-9	-	TGTGCCAGCAGCTTAACGGCGGGCTCCTACGAGCAGTACTTC	CASSLTAGSYEQYF
few	16	TRBJ2-3	TRBV5-4	TRBD2	TGTGCCAGCAGCCCCGGAGGGGCGGGGGGCACAGATACGCAGTATTTT	CASSPGGAGGTDTQYF
few	14	TRBJ2-5	TRBV30	-	TGTGCCTGGAGTGTAAATACAGGGAAAGAGACCCAGTACTTC	CAWSVNTGKETQYF
-	15	TRBJ2-1	TRBV6-1	-	TGTGCCAGCAGTGAAGGGACTCATTCCTACAATGAGCAGTTCTTC	CASSEGTHSYNEQFF
-	15	TRBJ2-1	TRBV29-1	TRBD2	TGCAGTTTCTTCCCCAGCGGGAGGGTGGACAATGAGCAGTTCTTC	CSFFPSGRVDNEQFF
few	14	TRBJ1-5	TRBV29-1	TRBD1	TGCAGCGTTAGGACAGGAATGGGCAATCAGCCCCAGCATTTT	CSVRTGMGNQPQHF
few	15	TRBJ2-1	TRBV10-3	TRBD1	TGTGCCATCAGTGTTCCGGGGACAGGGGCGAATGAGCAGTTCTTC	CAISVPGTGANEQFF
few	17	TRBJ1-2	TRBV4-3	-	TGCGCCAGCAGCCAAAGTACAGGCTCCACCGACAACTATGGCTACACCTTC	CASSQSTGSTDNYGYTF
-	15	TRBJ2-2	TRBV9	TRBD1	TGTGCCAGCAGCCACGACAGGGCGAACACCGGGGAGCTGTTTTTT	CASSHDRANTGELFF